This entry describes one TCR beta chain. What this receptor recognizes is not known. Base quality data are lacking; no much larger clone is found one base away. TCRbeta CDR3 regions were sequenced with the immunoSEQ Assay. After extraction, genomic DNA underwent amplification by bias-controlled multiplex PCR, followed by high-throughput sequencing. The published analysis was carried out like this. Collapsing and filtering of sequences were performed to quantify the absolute abundance of each unique TCRbeta CDR3 region. T cell fraction was estimated by normalizing TCRbeta template counts to usable DNA, with usable DNA measured through amplification of reference genes found in all nucleated cells. Repertoire TCRs were annotated as SARS-CoV-2-specific when V gene, CDR3 amino acid sequence and J gene were exactly matched to a known reactive TCR set. The reference SARS-CoV-2 TCR set was derived from MIRA and filtered for enrichment in COVID-19-positive ImmuneCODE repertoires, a step that removed public or cross-reactive TCRs. Based on the MIRA antigens, annotated TCRs were further analysed at the level of specific ORF or position within ORF. Breadth was defined as annotated unique rearrangements over total unique productive rearrangements; depth was the summed frequency of those rearrangements. Group comparisons of TCR breadth used two-sided Wilcoxon rank-sum tests. In TCRdb, the immuneACCESS table is reduced to in-frame sequences with V and J assigned. These tables do not hold every clone; where another copy was compared, an unresolved V gene accounts for under half, and the others remain unexplained. For V, J and clone size, that table is used; D and trimming come from the DNA. For this sample the table gives roughly 320,000 clones, of which approximately 86% were detected only once. The ten biggest clones cover approximately 1.9% of the sample.

This sample is part of a study of Ad26.COV2.S vaccination and SARS-CoV-2 variants (dated by TCRdb to 2020 to 2023). In terms of the full investigation: Donors in the vaccine arm were drawn from COV1001, a multicentre, randomized, double-blind, placebo-controlled phase I-IIa trial testing Ad26.COV2.S in healthy adults. Ad26.COV2.S was administered intramuscularly at 5 x 10^10 or 1 x 10^11 viral particles, either as a single shot or as two shots given 56 days apart. TCRbeta repertoire sequencing was used to assess the specificity and breadth of SARS-CoV-2-reactive T cell receptors after Ad26.COV2.S vaccination. The TCR-sequenced set comprised approximately 30 samples: around 20 Ad26.COV2.S vaccine recipients, 5 placebo recipients and 8 SARS-CoV-2 convalescent individuals. Trial participants were randomized into five groups of five: low-dose or high-dose Ad26.COV2.S given once or twice, or placebo on both occasions. Blinding of investigators to trial group allocation was maintained during experiments and outcome assessment.

The junction carries 9 bases between V and J, which are trimmed by 2 bases and 2 bases respectively. From the cysteine through the phenylalanine, the CDR3 covers 14 amino acids. Only CDR3 DNA remains: 42 bases, in frame from the first base. The CDR1 and CDR2 encoded by the germline V gene are MNHEY and SVGAGI. On the study overall, not on this receptor specifically: According to the authors, total T cell responses may have been underestimated by the TCR breadth and depth analyses. Vaccine and placebo recipients had comparable non-spike TCR breadth, which fits with the vaccine containing only spike. Comparing responses between vaccine doses or regimens was not something the study was powered to do. Ad26.COV2.S recipients had higher spike-specific TCR breadth than placebo recipients (P = 0.0014). Substantial breadth of spike-specific CD8+ and CD4+ T cell responses was reported after vaccination.

Read against the paper, the sample's treatment or condition label means: 15 to 20 received Ad26.COV2.S at low or high dose, single or two shots; 5 received placebo; per-sample allocation not given. For vaccine and placebo recipients, repertoires were sequenced using samples collected on day 63 after the first injection. Cohort 1b enrolled roughly 25 adults aged 18-55 years at a single site in Boston, USA, between 29 July and 7 August 2020. Ad26.COV2.S consisted of a replication-incompetent adenovirus type 26 vector by which a prefusion-stabilized SARS-CoV-2 spike protein from the original Wuhan strain was expressed.

The sequencing here drew on peripheral blood, taken in a trial of Ad26.COV2.S vaccine versus placebo. The TCR was taken from a person between 18 and 65 years old who received the Ad26.COV2.S COVID-19 vaccine or a placebo. The chain is encoded by TRBV6-5 joined to TRBJ1-1; the D segment cannot be called with confidence. The CDR3 reads as follows: CASSYLTPNTEAFF. The DNA sequence is given as TGTGCCAGCAGTTACCTCACCCCCAACACTGAAGCTTTCTTT.